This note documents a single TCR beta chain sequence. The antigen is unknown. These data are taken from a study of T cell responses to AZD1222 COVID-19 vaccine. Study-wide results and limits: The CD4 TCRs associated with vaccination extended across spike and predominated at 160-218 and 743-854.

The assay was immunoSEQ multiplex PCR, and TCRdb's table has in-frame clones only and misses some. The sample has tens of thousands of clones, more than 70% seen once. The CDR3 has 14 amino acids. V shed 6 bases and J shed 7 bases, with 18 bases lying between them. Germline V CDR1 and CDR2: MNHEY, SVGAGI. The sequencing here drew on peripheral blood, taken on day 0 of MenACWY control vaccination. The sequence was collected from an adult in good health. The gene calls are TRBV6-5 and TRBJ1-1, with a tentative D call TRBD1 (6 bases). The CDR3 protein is CASSLNTGRGEAFF. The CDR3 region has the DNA TGTGCCAGCAGCCTTAATACAGGGAGGGGTGAAGCTTTCTTT.